The present T cell receptor (beta chain) was sequenced within a study of T cells in Graves' hyperthyroidism and ophthalmopathy. Broader study findings: Within blood appeared most thyroid clonotypes that had expanded above 0.001.

Trimming stripped 8 bases from V and 3 bases from J, with 13 bases between. CDR1 and CDR2 from the germline V gene are MDHEN and SYDVKM. The CDR3 loop spans 14 amino acids. Amplification of TCR beta CDR3 regions was performed using RNA transcripts as template. HTBI primers were the set used in a first-round RT-PCR of the TCR CDR3. MiXCR, applied by TCRdb to the multiplex PCR reads, yields one record per CDR3 protein. Of around 420,000 distinct CDR3 sequences in the sample, roughly an eighth are singletons; the top ten hold roughly 4.8%. Aged 18 to 65, the patients had hyperthyroidism that was newly diagnosed and had lasted under 2 months. Criteria for exclusion of patients were uncontrolled infection, other autoimmune disease, pregnancy or lactation. Together with thyroid ultrasound, orbital computed tomography, serum thyroxine and TRAb, clinical symptoms were used for diagnoses. Of note for this clonotype: What it binds is not known.

The chain couples TRBV28 to TRBJ1-4; D remains unclear. The TCR comes from a young woman with Graves' hyperthyroidism. Sequencing used blood. CDR3 in amino acids: CASREEGANEKLFF. DNA of the CDR3: TGTGCCAGCCGTGAAGAGGGCGCTAATGAAAAACTGTTTTTT.